This T cell receptor (beta chain) was identified in a study of cytomegalovirus exposure and HLA in healthy donors. This PCR relied on a set of 60 Vbeta primers and 13 Jbeta primers. TCRdb's copy holds only in-frame clones and misses some; the assay was immunoSEQ multiplex PCR. The table records over 150,000 clones, roughly 80% of them present only once. As regards this clone: What it binds is unknown.

Findings of the study overall: Most TCRs appeared rarely, but some public TCRs recurred in many donors.

Germline V gene data show CDR1 as SGHVS and CDR2 as FNYEAQ. The CDR3 sequence is 15 residues long. Trimming shortened V by 5 bases and J by 2 bases, and 16 bases separated the two germline ends. Input material: PBMCs. This clonotype was obtained from a human donor in good health. The rearrangement uses TRBV7-6 and TRBJ2-7; TRBD1 is a possible D gene (6 bases). The CDR3 DNA reads as TGTGCCAGCAGCCTTCGGGACATCGGAACCTACGAGCAGTACTTC. Protein sequence: CASSLRDIGTYEQYF.